One sample yielded the 4 T cell receptor beta chains listed below, sequenced in a study of a mutant IDH1 vaccine in newly diagnosed glioma. Their antigens remain unidentified. The table came from immunoSEQ multiplex PCR; TCRdb's copy has only in-frame clones and leaves some out. This sample carries 40,000 or so clones, roughly 89% of them seen once, and the ten largest clones take about 2%. Indicated time point: week 11, during vaccination. What each vaccine dose contained was 300 ug of mutant IDH1 20-mer peptide, accompanied by topical imiquimod. The source material was PBMCs, sampled from a glioma patient whose treatment included an IDH1 peptide vaccine. These receptors were taken from a man in his forties with glioma.

The rearrangement uses TRBV4-3 and TRBJ2-3; 9 bases are a match to TRBD2. The CDR3 is 16 residues long. V trimming: 0 bases; J trimming: 7 bases; junction bases outside the gene matches: 8. Germline lookup yields CDR1 LGHNA and CDR2 YSLEER. Written as DNA, the CDR3 is TGCGCCAGCAGCCAAGACCTTAGCGGGAGCGGACATACGCAGTATTTT. It translates to CASSQDLSGSGHTQYF.

This rearrangement joins TRBV9 to TRBJ2-3, with 14 bases aligning to TRBD2. CDR3 length: 16 amino acids. J gave up 14 bases and V 4 bases, and 15 bases lay outside the gene matches. Germline V CDR1 and CDR2: SGDLS, YYNGEE. This chain's CDR3 is CASSPHSGLAGAGLYF. Written as DNA, the CDR3 is TGTGCCAGCAGCCCCCACTCGGGACTAGCGGGAGCCGGGTTGTATTTT.

The genes are TRBV5-1 and TRBJ2-7, with 8 bases lining up with TRBD2. The CDR3 contains 18 residues. The ends lost 0 bases at V and 6 bases at J; junction bases unmatched: 17. Germline CDR1 and CDR2: SGHRS and YFSETQ. The CDR3 DNA is TGCGCCAGCAGCTTGGCCTCTTTCCTACGCGGGAGGAAGGGCGAGCAGTACTTC. It translates to CASSLASFLRGRKGEQYF.

The chain links TRBV5-6 to TRBJ2-7; TRBD2 agrees at 7 bases. Losses at the gene ends were 2 bases for V and 2 bases for J; bases not matched to a gene: 7. This CDR3 has 15 amino acids. Germline V gene sequence: CDR1 SGHDT, CDR2 YYEEEE. For the CDR3, the DNA is TGTGCCAGCAGCTTTTCTAGCGGTAGTACCTACGAGCAGTACTTC. It encodes CASSFSSGSTYEQYF. Complete variable domain (other parts from reference TRBV5-6 and TRBJ2-7): DAGVTQSPTHLIKTRGQQVTLRCSPKSGHDTVSWYQQALGQGPQFIFQYYEEEERQRGNFPDRFSGHQFPNYSSELNVNALLLGDSALYLCASSFSSGSTYEQYFGPGTRLTVT.